Listed below are T cell receptor beta chains from one sample, sequenced in a study of blood T cell repertoires in COVID-19. Only in-frame clones appear in the TCRdb table, and some are missing; sequencing was by immunoSEQ multiplex PCR. In the table there are roughly 250,000 clones, about nine tenths of which are singletons. Material: peripheral blood. The receptor set was obtained from a person between 18 and 30 years old with COVID-19, enrolled during active disease. Both conserved end residues are part of each CDR3. A D gene is named only where the DNA matches it firmly. Some rows mark clone size as missing; the rest say once, few, many or name a class of expanded clone.

cdr3_nt | cdr3_aa | clone_size | v_call | d_call | j_call
TGTGCCAGCAGTCTCGACAGCAACAATGAGCAGTTCTTC | CASSLDSNNEQFF | NA | TRBV6-5 | NA | TRBJ2-1
TGTGCCAGCAGCCGACAGGGATTGGAAGCTTTCTTT | CASSRQGLEAFF | NA | TRBV11-2 | TRBD1 | TRBJ1-1
TGTGCCAGCAGTTCCTCGCAGGAGGCCTCTGAAGCTTTCTTT | CASSSSQEASEAFF | NA | TRBV6-5 | NA | TRBJ1-1
TGTGCCAGCGAACAACAGGTCGGGTCCAAGGCTTTCTTT | CASEQQVGSKAFF | NA | TRBV6-5 | NA | TRBJ1-1
TGTGCCACCAGACAATATCAGGAGACCCAGTACTTC | CATRQYQETQYF | NA | TRBV15 | NA | TRBJ2-5
TGCGCCAGCAGTTCGGAGCGGGGGCCTACAGATACGCAGTATTTT | CASSSERGPTDTQYF | NA | TRBV10-1 | TRBD2 | TRBJ2-3
TGTGCCACCAGTTCGACCGACAGGACCAATGAGCAGTTCTTC | CATSSTDRTNEQFF | NA | TRBV24-1 | NA | TRBJ2-1
TGTGCCAGCAGTTTCGGACAGGGGGGGTACGAGCAGTACTTC | CASSFGQGGYEQYF | NA | TRBV6-5 | TRBD1 | TRBJ2-7
TGTGCCATCAGTGAGGGGGGACAGCTTGGCTACACCTTC | CAISEGGQLGYTF | NA | TRBV10-3 | TRBD1 | TRBJ1-2
TGCGCCAGCAGCCAAGTCGGGACTAGCGGCAACAATGAGCAGTTCTTC | CASSQVGTSGNNEQFF | NA | TRBV4-1 | TRBD2 | TRBJ2-1
TGTGCCAGCAGTGATCAGTATGCTAGCGGCACAGATACGCAGTATTTT | CASSDQYASGTDTQYF | NA | TRBV6-1 | NA | TRBJ2-3
TGTGCCAGCTCACCTTTGGACCGGGACATTCAAGAGACCCAGTACTTC | CASSPLDRDIQETQYF | NA | TRBV18 | NA | TRBJ2-5
TGTGCCAGCAGCGTAGCTAGCTCCTACAATGAGCAGTTCTTC | CASSVASSYNEQFF | NA | TRBV9 | NA | TRBJ2-1
TGTGCCAGCAGCCCGTTTGTATCCTACAATGAGCAGTTCTTC | CASSPFVSYNEQFF | NA | TRBV3-1/TRBV3-2 | NA | TRBJ2-1
TGTGCCAGCAGTGAAGCCCCCGGGACAGGGGGCAATGAGCAGTTCTTC | CASSEAPGTGGNEQFF | NA | TRBV6-1 | TRBD1 | TRBJ2-1
TGTGCCACCAGGGGGCCAGGTTCTAATTCACCCCTCCACTTT | CATRGPGSNSPLHF | NA | TRBV24-1 | NA | TRBJ1-6
TGTGCCAGCAGCTTGGACCCTAGCGATGAGCAGTTCTTC | CASSLDPSDEQFF | NA | TRBV5-4 | NA | TRBJ2-1
TGTGCCAGTAGTATAGTCACGAGAGAGACCCAGTACTTC | CASSIVTRETQYF | NA | TRBV19 | NA | TRBJ2-5
TGTGCCAGCAGTGGACTGGAGGGAGGGTATGGCTACACCTTC | CASSGLEGGYGYTF | NA | TRBV6-2/TRBV6-3 | NA | TRBJ1-2
TGTGCCAGCAGCTTGGCCCCCGGAGGGAACAATCAGCCCCAGCATTTT | CASSLAPGGNNQPQHF | NA | TRBV5-5 | NA | TRBJ1-5
TGTGCCAGCAGGACCCGACAGTTTAGCACAGATACGCAGTATTTT | CASRTRQFSTDTQYF | NA | TRBV5-6 | NA | TRBJ2-3
TGTGCCAGCATCCAAGGGGGTGCGGATTCACCCCTCCACTTT | CASIQGGADSPLHF | NA | TRBV11-2 | NA | TRBJ1-6
TGCGCCAGCAGTGAGTCTTTCGGGACTAAATCGGGAGATACGCAGTATTTT | CASSESFGTKSGDTQYF | NA | TRBV10-1 | TRBD2 | TRBJ2-3
TGTGCCAGTAGTATCATAGGGGCTACCCCAAGCAATGAGCAGTTCTTC | CASSIIGATPSNEQFF | once | TRBV19 | NA | TRBJ2-1
TGCAGCGTTATTCAACTAGGGTCCGGGGAGCTGTTTTTT | CSVIQLGSGELFF | NA | TRBV29-1 | NA | TRBJ2-2
TGTGCCAGCACCCCGACAGGGGGTAATTCACCCCTCCACTTT | CASTPTGGNSPLHF | NA | TRBV6-5 | TRBD1 | TRBJ1-6
TGTGCCAGCAGCTTCTGGTCAGCGGCCACCGGGGAGCTGTTTTTT | CASSFWSAATGELFF | NA | TRBV7-2 | NA | TRBJ2-2
TGTGCCAGCAGTCGAAGCCAGCGGGAGACCTACGAGCAGTACTTC | CASSRSQRETYEQYF | NA | TRBV27 | TRBD2 | TRBJ2-7
TGTGCCAGCAGCGTAGGGACAGCCAACCAAGAGACCCAGTACTTC | CASSVGTANQETQYF | NA | TRBV9 | NA | TRBJ2-5
TGTGCCAGCAGCTTAGAGGGGGGTGCTAGCGGGAGTGAGACCCAGTACTTC | CASSLEGGASGSETQYF | once | TRBV7-2 | TRBD2 | TRBJ2-5
TGTGCCAGCAGTCCGCACGGTTTTCCCTACGAGCAGTACTTC | CASSPHGFPYEQYF | NA | TRBV28 | NA | TRBJ2-7
TGTGCCAGTAGTACCCGACAGGACAGCCCGGGCTACACCTTC | CASSTRQDSPGYTF | NA | TRBV19 | NA | TRBJ1-2
TGCGCCAGCAGCTTTAGACTAGTTTTTCACGAGCAGTACTTC | CASSFRLVFHEQYF | few | TRBV5-1 | NA | TRBJ2-7